The 15 T cell receptor beta chains below come from one sample, sequenced in a study of hypomethylating agent response in myelodysplastic syndrome. Sequencing used immunoSEQ multiplex PCR; TCRdb keeps in-frame clones, though not all of them. Among about 6,000 clones listed, around four fifths were seen once. This sample comprised bone marrow, obtained before or after starting hypomethylating agent treatment for myelodysplastic syndrome (not recorded which). These receptors came from a human donor with myelodysplastic syndrome.

This clone came up a few times. The V and J genes are TRBV25-1 and TRBJ2-7; D may match TRBD1 or TRBD2 (5 bases each). This CDR3 contains 15 residues. Trimming removed 3 bases at V and 4 bases at J, with 16 bases between. Germline V gives CDR1 MGHDK, CDR2 SYGVNS. Here the CDR3 reads CASSDPQGWGYEQYF. The CDR3 nucleotides are TGTGCCAGCAGTGACCCCCAGGGCTGGGGGTACGAGCAGTACTTC.

The V and J genes are TRBV30 and TRBJ1-2; possible D gene TRBD1, 5 bases. There are 12 residues in the CDR3. The V end was cut by 4 bases, the J end by 8 bases, with 14 bases between. Germline V gene data show CDR1 as GTSNPN and CDR2 as SVGIG (reference sequence). The CDR3 loop reads CAWNSGTGGYTF. The CDR3 bases are TGTGCCTGGAACTCCGGGACGGGGGGCTACACCTTC.

This chain joins TRBV10-3 and TRBJ1-2; TRBD1 matches 8 bases. Germline V gene sequence: CDR1 ENHRY, CDR2 SYGVKD. This CDR3 is 14 amino acids long. V trimming: 2 bases; J trimming: 2 bases; junction bases outside the gene matches: 1. The CDR3 here is CAISEAGGNYGYTF. The CDR3 DNA reads as TGTGCCATCAGTGAGGCAGGGGGCAACTATGGCTACACCTTC.

The chain couples TRBV5-1 to TRBJ1-2, with D maybe TRBD1 (5 bases). This CDR3 spans 17 amino acids. CDR1 SGHRS and CDR2 YFSETQ come from the germline V gene. Trimming removed 1 base from V and 1 base from J, with 17 bases in between. The DNA of the CDR3 is TGCGCCAGCAGCTTGTTTGGGTTCGGCAGGGATAACTATGGCTACACCTTC. This sequence encodes CASSLFGFGRDNYGYTF.

By sample share, this clone is medium-sized. The V and J genes are TRBV6-6 and TRBJ2-5; unclear D gene. CDR1 MNHNY and CDR2 SVGAGI come from the germline V gene (reference sequence). V lost 8 bases to trimming and J lost 5 bases, with 9 bases between them. CDR3 length equals 11 residues. CDR3 sequence reads: CASGPRETQYF. CDR3 DNA: TGTGCCAGCGGGCCCCGGGAGACCCAGTACTTC.

About this clone: Likely a read error: the CDR3 ends without its conserved phenylalanine or tryptophan. The DNA is left out, because the CDR3 cannot be placed on it with certainty; the CDR3 is given as TCRdb lists it. J is TRBJ1-3 and V is TRBV7-2. Germline V gene sequence: CDR1 SGHTA, CDR2 FQGNSA. Counting both end residues, the CDR3 totals 9 amino acids. This CDR3 reads CARRMGSGA.

This chain links TRBV4-1 with TRBJ1-6; 7 bases align to TRBD1. Per germline, CDR1 MGHRA and CDR2 YSYEKL. The CDR3 totals 14 residues. Losses at the gene ends were 0 bases for V and 10 bases for J; bases not matched to a gene: 3. CDR3 loop: CASSQDQGESPLHF. In DNA, the CDR3 is TGCGCCAGCAGCCAAGATCAGGGGGAGTCACCCCTCCACTTT.

The rearrangement joins TRBV7-9 to TRBJ2-5; 9 positions agree with TRBD1. The CDR3 consists of 16 residues. CDR1 is SEHNR, CDR2 FQNEAQ, per germline (reference sequence). Trimming at V came to 5 bases and at J to 5 bases, leaving 12 bases not matched to a gene. The CDR3 here is CASSLEGTGKGETQYF. DNA of the CDR3: TGTGCCAGCAGCCTCGAAGGGACAGGGAAGGGGGAGACCCAGTACTTC.

The chain carries TRBV5-6 and TRBJ1-2, with a weak D call TRBD1 (5 bases). V was pared by 7 bases and J by 0 bases, with 19 bases between. The CDR3 is 16 residues long. The germline V gene has CDR1 SGHDT and CDR2 YYEEEE. Here the CDR3 DNA reads TGTGCCAGCGTCTATGGGCTGGGGGAGACTAACTATGGCTACACCTTC. Its protein is CASVYGLGETNYGYTF.

The V gene is TRBV27, the J gene TRBJ1-2; D perhaps matches TRBD1 (6 bases). V was pared by 3 bases and J by 4 bases, with 21 bases between. Germline CDR1 and CDR2: MNHEY and SMNVEV (reference sequence). The CDR3 loop spans 17 amino acids. This CDR3 reads CASSLRGTSTLIYGYTF. DNA of the CDR3: TGTGCCAGCAGTTTGAGGGGGACATCAACCCTTATCTATGGCTACACCTTC.

This chain uses TRBV9 with TRBJ2-7; D is undetermined. CDR1 and CDR2 from the germline V gene are SGDLS and YYNGEE. CDR3 length: 14 residues. In nucleotides, the CDR3 is TGTGCTCCGGCCTCGAGCCTAAATTCCTACGAGCAGTACTTC. The encoded protein is CAPASSLNSYEQYF.

The chain combines TRBV7-2 with TRBJ2-7; 9 bases are shared with TRBD2. CDR3 length equals 16 residues. Germline lookup yields CDR1 SGHTA and CDR2 FQGNSA. The V gene end was trimmed by 5 bases and the J gene end by 6 bases; junction bases not matched to a gene: 14. Here the CDR3 reads CASSVTGLASLGEQYF. DNA for the CDR3: TGTGCCAGCAGCGTCACAGGACTAGCGAGTTTGGGCGAGCAGTACTTC.

The chain is built from TRBV14 and TRBJ1-5, with 7 bases matching TRBD1. The V gene's germline CDR1 is SGHDN and CDR2 FVKESK. The CDR3 runs 16 residues. With 3 bases clipped from V and 8 bases from J, the junction kept 13 bases outside the gene matches. The CDR3 sequence: CASSQIRQGAAEPQHF. CDR3 in DNA: TGTGCCAGCAGCCAGATCCGACAGGGAGCAGCCGAGCCCCAGCATTTT.

Points on this clone: Compared with germline, one end of the junction differs, possibly owing to a read error. The chain joins TRBV6-1 to TRBJ2-7, with 7 bases fitting TRBD1. The CDR3 is made up of 15 amino acids. Germline V gives CDR1 MNHNS, CDR2 SASEGT. The CDR3 DNA reads as TGTGCCATCAGTGACACCGGGACAGTCTCCTACGAGCAGTACTTC. Amino acids: CAISDTGTVSYEQYF.

This rearrangement joins TRBV13 to TRBJ1-6; D unresolved. The V and J ends lost 4 bases and 0 bases respectively, with 10 bases between them. The CDR3 extends over 16 amino acids. Germline V gives CDR1 PRHDT, CDR2 FYEKMQ (reference sequence). The CDR3 reads CASSSRRSSYNSPLHF. The CDR3 DNA reads as TGTGCCAGCAGCTCTAGGAGGAGCTCCTATAATTCACCCCTCCACTTT.